This T cell receptor (beta chain) was sequenced during a study of response to subunit inactivated influenza vaccine (dated by TCRdb to 2016 to 2019). For the study in its entirety: To follow how T cells responded to a trivalent subunit inactivated influenza vaccine, the researchers relied on deep quantitative profiling of the T cell receptor repertoire. What the research found in general, with its limitations: It was suggested by the authors that each seasonal influenza vaccination may recruit only a limited number of new T cells.

The CDR3 measures 17 amino acids from cysteine to phenylalanine. Solely the CDR3 DNA is kept, with 51 bases framed from the first base. Trimming leaves V shorter by 7 bases and J shorter by 3 bases, with the junction holding 17 bases beyond the gene matches. Looking up the germline V gene (reference sequence) yields CDR1 SGHNT and CDR2 YYREEE. The sample holds a few counts of this clonotype. This clone's antigen is unknown. One base away there is no much larger clone; base qualities are not given. Libraries were prepared through RT-PCR. The listed sequencing device is Illumina HiSeq 2500. TCRdb reprocessing: public reads trimmed at Q25 with fastp, clones called with MiXCR, in-frame beta chains kept. Under each unique CDR3 protein, matching rows form one entry showing the most common genes and DNA. Within this sample are hundreds of thousands of distinct CDR3 sequences, with around 22% of them counted one time only. The biggest ten clones account for under 13% of the sample.

Sequenced material: PBMCs from blood, taken about 20 months after vaccination. This TCR derives from a man between 50 and 75 years old who received an inactivated influenza vaccine. Donor details come from another sample of the same person, matched by shared clones. The V and J genes are TRBV5-4 and TRBJ2-7, with 9 bases in between that match TRBD2. The CDR3: CASAPPPSSGRNYEQYF. Read as DNA, the sequence is TGTGCCAGCGCTCCACCACCCAGCAGCGGGAGGAACTACGAGCAGTACTTC. Beyond the CDR3, the reference TRBV5-4 and TRBJ2-7 genes provide the residues; the full variable domain reads: ETGVTQSPTHLIKTRGQQVTLRCSSQSGHNTVSWYQQALGQGPQFIFQYYREEENGRGNFPPRFSGLQFPNYSSELNVNALELDDSALYLCASAPPPSSGRNYEQYFGPGTRLTVT.